Below, 9 T cell receptor beta chains from the same sample are listed, as sequenced in a study of technical replicates of blood from a handful of donors. Only in-frame clones appear in the TCRdb table, and some are missing; sequencing was by immunoSEQ multiplex PCR. The sample yields tens of thousands of clones, 92% seen once. The sample taken for sequencing was T cells isolated from PBMCs. The receptors come from a human donor in good health.

V is TRBV5-4 and J is TRBJ1-3; TRBD1 might be the D (6 bases). Germline CDR1 and CDR2: SGHNT and YYREEE (reference sequence). Trimming stripped 4 bases from V and 11 bases from J, with 16 bases between. This CDR3 spans 13 amino acids. CDR3 amino acids: CASSLGAADAIYF. The CDR3 nucleotides are TGTGCCAGCAGCCTGGGGGCTGCAGACGCCATATATTTT.

This clone was seen only a few times. V usage is TRBV29-1 and J usage is TRBJ1-4, with unresolved D. V was clipped by 4 bases and J by 0 bases, with 6 bases between them. CDR1 SQVTM and CDR2 ANQGSEA come from the germline V gene. The CDR3 extends over 13 amino acids. CDR3 DNA sequence: TGCAGCGTTGTAGTGGCAACTAATGAAAAACTGTTTTTT. Translation gives CSVVVATNEKLFF.

This sequence joins TRBV6-1 and TRBJ2-7, with D tentatively TRBD1 (5 bases). V lost 8 bases, J lost 3 bases, and 14 bases lay in between. The CDR3 is made up of 13 amino acids. The germline V gene has CDR1 MNHNS and CDR2 SASEGT. The DNA of the CDR3 is TGTGCCAGCCTCCAGGGCTCTGGCTACGAGCAGTACTTC. As protein: CASLQGSGYEQYF.

This chain links TRBV5-1 with TRBJ2-1, with a weak D call TRBD2 (6 bases). CDR3 length equals 14 residues. Germline CDR1 SGHRS, CDR2 YFSETQ. V dropped 0 bases and J dropped 8 bases, with 12 bases sitting between them. CDR3 nucleotides: TGCGCCAGCAGCTTGGATGGCGGGGTGGATGAGCAGTTCTTC. Translating gives CASSLDGGVDEQFF.

This rearrangement joins TRBV10-1 to TRBJ2-2, with TRBD2 matching 9 bases. The V segment lost 2 bases and the J segment 4 bases; nucleotides outside the gene matches: 2. The germline V gene has CDR1 WNHNN and CDR2 SYGVQD (reference sequence). This CDR3 spans 15 amino acids. The CDR3 protein is CASSEASGATGELFF. The CDR3 DNA follows: TGCGCCAGCAGTGAGGCTAGCGGGGCCACCGGGGAGCTGTTTTTT.

The gene calls are TRBV27 and TRBJ2-7; TRBD1 aligns across 8 bases. Trimming removed 5 bases from V and 3 bases from J; junction bases left unmatched: 6. Germline V CDR1 and CDR2: MNHEY, SMNVEV (reference sequence). The CDR3 is 14 amino acids. The CDR3 spells CASSPTGGNYEQYF. The CDR3 bases are TGTGCCAGCAGTCCCACAGGGGGAAACTACGAGCAGTACTTC.

This rearrangement joins TRBV27 to TRBJ2-1; 9 bases agree with TRBD2. The CDR3 runs to 18 residues. V trimming: 4 bases; J trimming: 3 bases; junction bases outside the gene matches: 13. CDR1 is MNHEY and CDR2 is SMNVEV in the germline V gene (reference sequence). For the CDR3, the DNA is TGTGCCAGCAGTTGTCCCGACGGACTAGCGTTCGTCTACAATGAGCAGTTCTTC. Protein product: CASSCPDGLAFVYNEQFF.

This chain joins TRBV4-2 and TRBJ2-2; 10 nucleotides match TRBD2. The CDR3 loop spans 18 amino acids. Germline trimming cut 1 base from V and 8 bases from J; bases unmatched to any gene: 13. The germline gives CDR1 LGHNA, CDR2 YNFKEQ. CDR3 sequence: CASSQGTGLAPSLGELFF. The CDR3 DNA sequence: TGTGCCAGCAGCCAAGGAACGGGACTAGCGCCGAGCTTGGGGGAGCTGTTTTTT.

V gene TRBV7-9 combines with J gene TRBJ2-5; D uncertain. CDR3 length: 12 amino acids. V lost 1 base and J lost 7, with 7 bases in between. Germline assignment: CDR1 SEHNR and CDR2 FQNEAQ (reference sequence). The CDR3 DNA reads as TGTGCCAGCAGCTTAGAAGTGGCGACCCAGTACTTC. Its protein is CASSLEVATQYF.